This TCR beta chain is from a study of cytomegalovirus exposure and HLA in healthy donors. Data came from immunoSEQ multiplex PCR; TCRdb stores just in-frame clones and leaves some out. The repertoire holds roughly 80,000 clones, 85% to 95% seen once, with approximately 2% in the top ten. V lost 8 bases and J 2 bases, leaving 16 bases between the germline ends. CDR3 length: 15 amino acids. Germline-derived CDR1 and CDR2 are MNHNS and SASEGT. V is TRBV6-1 and J is TRBJ1-3, with TRBD1 as a possible D gene (6 bases). The source is a woman aged 18-29 years in good health and CMV-seronegative. The sequenced sample was PBMCs. The CDR3 coding sequence is TGTGCCAGCCGGCGGGGGTCAGGGGCTGGAAACACCATATATTTT. Translation gives CASRRGSGAGNTIYF.